This TCR beta chain stems from a study of blood T cell repertoires in COVID-19. TCRdb's copy holds only in-frame clones and misses some; the assay was immunoSEQ multiplex PCR. The sample lists almost 85,000 clones; 65% to 85% were seen once. The V gene end was trimmed by 4 bases and the J gene end by 4 bases; junction bases not matched to a gene: 7. Germline V gene data show CDR1 as KGHSH and CDR2 as LQKENI. This CDR3 is 16 amino acids long. The sample taken for sequencing was peripheral blood. The chain recombines TRBV18 with TRBJ2-7, with TRBD2 matching 13 bases. The TCR originated in a man older than 75 with active or convalescent COVID-19. CDR3 protein: CASSQIRTSGGYEQYF. CDR3 in DNA: TGTGCCAGCTCACAAATTAGGACTAGCGGGGGTTACGAGCAGTACTTC.